Below are 15 T cell receptor beta chains sequenced from a single sample in a study of PD-L1 blockade in urothelial cancer. Time point: peripheral blood 6 weeks after treatment start. Measured with immunoSEQ multiplex PCR; TCRdb has only the in-frame clones, and not every one. The sample holds just under 45,000 clones, 83% seen once. Sequences were derived from PBMCs, sampled around atezolizumab (anti-PD-L1) treatment. Receptor source: a man between 60 and 70 years old with urothelial cancer.

This chain connects TRBV28 to TRBJ1-1; maybe TRBD1 (6 bases). The CDR3 runs to 12 residues. Germline values: CDR1 MDHEN, CDR2 SYDVKM. Trimming removed 5 bases at V and 12 bases at J, with 16 bases between. The CDR3 sequence: CASSTGQKGTFF. For the CDR3, the DNA is TGTGCCAGCAGTACCGGACAGAAAGGAACTTTCTTT. The variable domain in full, completed from reference TRBV28 and TRBJ1-1, reads DVKVTQSSRYLVKRTGEKVFLECVQDMDHENMFWYRQDPGLGLRLIYFSYDVKMKEKGDIPEGYSVSREKKERFSLILESASTNQTSMYLCASSTGQKGTFFGQGTRLTVV.

The chain recombines TRBV4-1 with TRBJ1-4; 8 positions agree with TRBD1. V lost 4 bases to trimming and J lost 8 bases; unmatched junction nucleotides: 9. The CDR3 loop spans 15 amino acids. Germline CDR1 and CDR2: MGHRA and YSYEKL. The CDR3, as DNA: TGCGCCAGCAGCCCCCTAGGGACAGGCAGCGAAAAACTGTTTTTT. Encoded protein: CASSPLGTGSEKLFF.

This chain links TRBV15 with TRBJ2-7; 12 bases are shared with TRBD1. Trimming removed 3 bases from V and 6 bases from J; junction bases left unmatched: 6. Germline V gene sequence: CDR1 LNHNV, CDR2 YYDKDF (reference sequence). This CDR3 spans 15 amino acids. CDR3 amino acids: CATSSRDRGPVEQYF. CDR3 DNA sequence: TGTGCCACCAGCAGTAGGGACAGGGGGCCGGTCGAGCAGTACTTC.

This clone has a handful of counts. The rearrangement joins TRBV7-2 to TRBJ2-3; 7 bases agree with TRBD1. V was clipped by 4 bases and J by 7 bases; unmatched bases: 8. CDR1 is SGHTA and CDR2 is FQGNSA in the germline V gene. CDR3 length: 14 amino acids. The CDR3 bases are TGTGCCAGCAGCTCTCAAACAGGGGTCAATACGCAGTATTTT. This translates into CASSSQTGVNTQYF.

This sequence joins TRBV5-1 and TRBJ2-1; 9 bases agree with TRBD2. The V and J ends lost 4 bases and 8 bases, in that order; junction bases with no gene match: 10. The CDR3 covers 15 residues. Per the germline V gene, CDR1 is SGHRS and CDR2 is YFSETQ. The chain's CDR3 is CASSPIGGGEDEQFF. CDR3 sequence (DNA): TGCGCCAGCAGCCCCATTGGCGGGGGGGAGGATGAGCAGTTCTTC.

CDR3 nucleotide sequence: TGTGCCAGTAGTATTCGGGGTCAGCCCCAGCATTTT. This gives the protein CASSIRGQPQHF. The chain combines TRBV19 with TRBJ1-5; D gene ambiguous. CDR1 is LNHDA, CDR2 SQIVND, per germline (reference sequence). The germline V and J ends were trimmed by 3 bases and 6 bases, with 6 bases remaining between them. The CDR3 covers 12 residues. Full variable domain (missing parts from reference TRBV19 and TRBJ1-5): DGGITQSPKYLFRKEGQNVTLSCEQNLNHDAMYWYRQDPGQGLRLIYYSQIVNDFQKGDIAEGYSVSREKKESFPLTVTSAQKNPTAFYLCASSIRGQPQHFGDGTRLSIL.

This CDR3 reads CASSLGDRKVKNIQYF. For the CDR3, the DNA is TGTGCCAGCAGCTTGGGGGACAGGAAAGTTAAAAACATTCAGTACTTC. The rearrangement uses TRBV5-6 and TRBJ2-4, with TRBD1 matching 8 bases. This CDR3 has 16 amino acids. With 0 bases clipped from V and 4 bases from J, the junction kept 6 bases outside the gene matches. CDR1 SGHDT and CDR2 YYEEEE come from the germline V gene.

The rearrangement uses TRBV5-1 and TRBJ2-7; TRBD1 matches at 8 bases. V shed 3 bases and J 7 bases; nucleotides not matched to a gene: 9. This CDR3 region has 14 residues. Per germline, CDR1 SGHRS and CDR2 YFSETQ. CDR3 amino acids: CASSSDRAMREQYF. CDR3 DNA sequence: TGCGCCAGCAGCTCGGACAGGGCCATGAGGGAGCAGTACTTC.

J is TRBJ1-2 and V is TRBV6-5; D is perhaps TRBD1 (5 bases). Trimming stripped 2 bases from V and 0 bases from J, with 10 bases between. This CDR3 spans 15 amino acids. CDR1 and CDR2 (germline): MNHEY, SVGAGI. Here the CDR3 reads CASSYQGQANYGYTF. In nucleotides, the CDR3 is TGTGCCAGCAGTTACCAGGGTCAAGCTAACTATGGCTACACCTTC.

V and J are TRBV9 and TRBJ1-4, with unresolved D. CDR3 length: 15 amino acids. V was clipped by 4 bases and J by 7 bases, with 17 bases between them. Germline CDR1 is SGDLS and CDR2 is YYNGEE. The CDR3 region is CASSQTEGYAEKLFF. Here the CDR3 DNA reads TGTGCCAGCAGCCAAACAGAAGGCTATGCTGAAAAACTGTTTTTT.

The chain is built from TRBV2 and TRBJ1-4, with 7 bases that match TRBD1. The V gene's germline CDR1 is SNHLY and CDR2 FYNNEI. The CDR3 sequence is 15 residues long. Trimming at V came to 5 bases and at J to 4 bases, leaving 7 bases not matched to a gene. CDR3 sequence (DNA): TGTGCCAGCAGTATCCTGGGACAGTTTAATGAAAAACTGTTTTTT. Translated, it gives CASSILGQFNEKLFF.

V gene TRBV30 combines with J gene TRBJ2-5; TRBD1 matches at 12 bases. Germline-derived CDR1 and CDR2 are GTSNPN and SVGIG (reference sequence). This CDR3 is 14 amino acids long. The junction had 4 bases not matched to a gene; V was cut back by 4 bases and J by 4 bases. In DNA, the CDR3 is TGTGCCTGGAACCGGGACAGGGGGCGAGAGACCCAGTACTTC. Translated, it gives CAWNRDRGRETQYF.

This clone was counted between two and nine times. This chain links TRBV7-9 with TRBJ2-2; 9 bases fit TRBD1. The CDR3 extends over 14 amino acids. V lost 4 bases, J lost 6 bases, and 3 bases stayed unmatched. Germline V gives CDR1 SEHNR, CDR2 FQNEAQ (reference sequence). The CDR3 nucleotides read TGTGCCAGCAGCTCGGGACAGGGAGCCGGGGAGCTGTTTTTT. It is translated as CASSSGQGAGELFF.

The chain has TRBV6-1 and TRBJ1-1; 8 nucleotides agree with TRBD1. The CDR3 is 13 residues long. The V gene's germline CDR1 is MNHNS and CDR2 SASEGT. The J segment lost 3 bases and the V segment lost 7 bases, leaving 4 bases of the junction unmatched. The CDR3 nucleotides are TGTGCCAGCACCCTGGACAGGGACACTGAAGCTTTCTTT. Its protein is CASTLDRDTEAFF.

As DNA, the CDR3 is TGCGCCAGCAGCCCTTCCGGGACAGGTAACAATGAGCAGTTCTTC. This sequence encodes CASSPSGTGNNEQFF. The V gene is TRBV5-1, the J gene TRBJ2-1; the match to TRBD1 covers 8 bases. Germline values: CDR1 SGHRS, CDR2 YFSETQ. Losses at the gene ends were 4 bases for V and 5 bases for J; bases not matched to a gene: 8. The length of the CDR3 is 15 residues.